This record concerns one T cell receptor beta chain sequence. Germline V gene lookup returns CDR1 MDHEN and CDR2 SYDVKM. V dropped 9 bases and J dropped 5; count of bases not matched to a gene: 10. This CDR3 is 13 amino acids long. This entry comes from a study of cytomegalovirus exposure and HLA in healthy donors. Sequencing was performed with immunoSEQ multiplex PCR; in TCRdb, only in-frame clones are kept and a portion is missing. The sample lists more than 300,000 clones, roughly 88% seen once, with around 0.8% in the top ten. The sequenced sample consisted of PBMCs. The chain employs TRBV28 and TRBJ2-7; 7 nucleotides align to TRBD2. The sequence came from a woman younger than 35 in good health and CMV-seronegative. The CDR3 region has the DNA TGTGCCAGTATGGGGGAGGGCCGGAACGAGCAGTACTTC. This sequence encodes CASMGEGRNEQYF.